A selection of T cell receptor beta chains follows, all from one sample in a study of T cell responses to AZD1222 COVID-19 vaccine. Sequencing used immunoSEQ multiplex PCR; TCRdb keeps in-frame clones, though not all of them. The table lists 90,000 to 120,000 clones, around 87% of them singletons, with around 4.4% in the top ten. The material was peripheral blood, obtained on day 0 of AZD1222 vaccination. These receptors were collected from an adult in good health. The CDR3 runs from the conserved cysteine through the conserved F or W.

j_gene: TRBJ2-7; v_gene: TRBV6-5; len: 15; CDR3aa: CASSYDPGLAFEQYF
j_gene: TRBJ2-1; v_gene: TRBV6-2/TRBV6-3; len: 16; CDR3aa: CASSYDRRGGPNEQFF
j_gene: TRBJ1-2; v_gene: TRBV7-9; len: 17; CDR3aa: CASIQPHPDRGNYGYTF
j_gene: TRBJ2-7; v_gene: TRBV29-1; len: 12; CDR3aa: CSVRASGYEQYF
j_gene: TRBJ2-3; v_gene: TRBV7-2; len: 15; CDR3aa: CASKSGTGGGDTQYF
j_gene: TRBJ1-1; v_gene: TRBV14; len: 17; CDR3aa: CASSQVTGGGVNTEAFF
j_gene: TRBJ1-1; v_gene: TRBV5-1; len: 17; CDR3aa: CASSFARSQAQGAEAFF
j_gene: TRBJ1-3; v_gene: TRBV5-1; len: 17; CDR3aa: CASSLLSGRTSGNTIYF
j_gene: TRBJ1-4; v_gene: TRBV5-6; len: 18; CDR3aa: CASSWTLTGRATNEKLFF
j_gene: TRBJ1-4; v_gene: TRBV11-2; len: 13; CDR3aa: CASSRIDREKLFF
j_gene: TRBJ2-7; v_gene: TRBV12-3/TRBV12-4; len: 13; CDR3aa: CASSFRLAVEQYF
j_gene: TRBJ2-1; v_gene: TRBV27; len: 15; CDR3aa: CASSLVVHSYNEQFF
j_gene: TRBJ2-1; v_gene: TRBV7-2; len: 16; CDR3aa: CASSLTAGVSYNEQFF
j_gene: TRBJ1-6; v_gene: TRBV7-2; len: 16; CDR3aa: CASSLEWSSYNSPLHF
j_gene: TRBJ1-6; v_gene: TRBV6-5; len: 12; CDR3aa: CATSGSGTPLHF
j_gene: TRBJ1-2; v_gene: TRBV14; len: 15; CDR3aa: CASSQVRGRIGGYTF
j_gene: TRBJ1-5; v_gene: TRBV6-1; len: 16; CDR3aa: CASSERSLRGNQPQHF
j_gene: TRBJ1-6; v_gene: TRBV9; len: 13; CDR3aa: CASSETRNSPLHF
j_gene: TRBJ1-1; v_gene: TRBV6-1; len: 15; CDR3aa: CASSEAGWMNTEAFF
j_gene: TRBJ1-2; v_gene: TRBV4-1; len: 14; CDR3aa: CASSHTQGAGGYTF
j_gene: TRBJ1-3; v_gene: TRBV7-6; len: 14; CDR3aa: CASSSKGSGNTIYF
j_gene: TRBJ1-4; v_gene: TRBV5-6; len: 14; CDR3aa: CASSRRGFNEKLFF
j_gene: TRBJ1-6; v_gene: TRBV20-1; len: 18; CDR3aa: CSASDRGGMSSYNSPLHF
j_gene: TRBJ2-1; v_gene: TRBV7-9; len: 17; CDR3aa: CASSLSTGGNIYNEQFF
j_gene: TRBJ1-6; v_gene: TRBV27; len: 11; CDR3aa: CASGSLTPLHF
j_gene: TRBJ2-3; v_gene: TRBV28; len: 18; CDR3aa: CASSLVRSAGPARDTQYF
j_gene: TRBJ1-1; v_gene: TRBV28; len: 13; CDR3aa: CASSLSLHTEAFF
j_gene: TRBJ1-6; v_gene: TRBV7-3; len: 12; CDR3aa: CASSSQGQPLHF
j_gene: TRBJ1-2; v_gene: TRBV2; len: 17; CDR3aa: CASSEALLDTAGYGYTF
j_gene: TRBJ2-7; v_gene: TRBV19; len: 16; CDR3aa: CASSLTLTGTGYEQYF
j_gene: TRBJ1-1; v_gene: TRBV29-1; len: 11; CDR3aa: CSVEVGVEAFF
j_gene: TRBJ2-7; v_gene: TRBV15; len: 13; CDR3aa: CATSIALSYEQYF
j_gene: TRBJ2-7; v_gene: TRBV18; len: 15; CDR3aa: CASSPFNTGGYEQYF